The sequence of this TCR beta chain was determined in a study of blood T cell repertoires in COVID-19. On the study more broadly: In each case, the material was cDNA or gDNA derived from T cells, B-cell-depleted T cells, or PBMCs.

In the authors' workflow: Amplified reference gene primers provided the basis for estimating nucleated cell counts. The method was immunoSEQ multiplex PCR; TCRdb's version includes in-frame clones alone and lacks a portion of them. That table is the source of V, J and clone size, and D and trimming were worked out from the DNA. The sample records fewer than 250,000 clones, 80% to 90% being singletons. The TCR was taken from a man in his forties or fifties with acute or convalescent COVID-19. Input material: peripheral blood.

The CDR3 spells CASSPTGKETQYF. CDR3 nucleotides: TGTGCCAGCAGCCCGACAGGGAAAGAGACCCAGTACTTC. The chain combines TRBV9 with TRBJ2-5; 7 nucleotides line up with TRBD1. The CDR3 totals 13 residues. J gave up 3 bases and V 4 bases, and 3 bases lay outside the gene matches. The germline V gene encodes CDR1 SGDLS and CDR2 YYNGEE.